This paragraph reports one T cell receptor (beta chain). The antigen it recognizes is unknown. Base qualities are missing; no much larger clone stands one base away. This entry belongs to a study of blood T cell repertoires in COVID-19 (dated by TCRdb to between 2020 and 2021). A note on the overall study: Collaborator samples came from the United States, Italy and Spain and covered acute and convalescent phases of COVID-19. The prospective study material was composed of cDNA or gDNA derived from T cells, B-cell-depleted T cells, or PBMCs. The dataset comprised deeply sampled blood TCRbeta repertoires from subjects exposed to, actively infected with, or recovered from COVID-19. The repertoires were released in a freely available public database meant as a resource for research on the immune response to SARS-CoV-2. The samples were drawn from the first 160 participants of the ongoing ImmuneRACE study and from over 950 subjects provided by 6 global collaborators. The sample metadata nearly always contained a de-identified subject ID, COVID-19 status, age in years and sex. HLA class I and class II types, where available, came from metadata supplied by the sample provider rather than from assay-based typing.

On the study overall, not on this receptor specifically: Clinical and demographic metadata were provided uncurated, with the amount varying by source and participant.

Whole blood was collected in K2EDTA tubes by collaborating institutions according to the institutions' own protocols. For TCRbeta analysis, collaborators shipped samples as frozen whole blood, isolated PBMCs, or DNA extracted from either of those sample types. The immunoSEQ Assay, a bias-controlled multiplex PCR, was used to amplify TCRbeta CDR3 regions from genomic DNA. In the source study's methods: The number of nucleated cells in each sample was estimated from the amplification of reference gene primers within the assay. Sequence reads were collapsed and filtered to measure the absolute abundance of every unique TCRbeta CDR3 rearrangement. Productive Simpson clonality was computed per sample as the square root of Simpson's diversity index over productive rearrangements. Entries here come from immuneACCESS through TCRdb and include only in-frame sequences with V and J called. Some clones fail to appear in such tables; in the studies checked, an unresolved V gene covers under half of the shortfall, and the cause of the remainder is unknown. That table furnishes V, J and clone size, whereas the DNA furnished D and trimming. The sample records 210,000 or so clones, around four fifths of which are singletons. The top ten hold around 18% of the sample.

CDR1 GTSNPN and CDR2 SVGIG were looked up in the germline V gene (reference sequence). Reading from cysteine to phenylalanine, the CDR3 counts 13 amino acids. The DNA shown is the 39-base CDR3, in frame from base 1. Clipping removes 3 bases from V and 5 bases from J, with 2 as the unmatched junction base count. This TCR derives from a woman of 80 years or more with active or convalescent COVID-19. Rearrangement joined TRBV30 to TRBJ1-5; 9 bases in the junction line up with TRBD1. Sequencing used peripheral blood. The DNA reads TGTGCCTGGAGCGACAGGGGGGATCAGCCCCAGCATTTT. The resulting protein is CAWSDRGDQPQHF. Supplemented by the reference TRBV30 and TRBJ1-5 proteins around the CDR3, the complete variable domain is SQTIHQWPATLVQPVGSPLSLECTVEGTSNPNLYWYRQAAGRGLQLLFYSVGIGQISSEVPQNLSASRPQDRQFILSSKKLLLSDSGFYLCAWSDRGDQPQHFGDGTRLSIL.